The clone carrying this T cell receptor (beta chain) was counted many times. Its antigen remains unknown. These data are taken from a study of T-cell memory formation after mild COVID-19. Study details: Largely, the TCR clusters proved donor specific.

The CDR3 loop spans 15 amino acids. Trimming pared 3 bases from V and 3 bases from J, leaving 13 bases between. From germline, CDR1 is MGHRA and CDR2 YSYEKL. Findings and caveats of the study: Among CD4+ contracting clones, most were CM and EM, and CD8+ ones EMRA. Researchers could not confirm that second-wave clones peaking on day 37 targeted SARS-CoV-2.

TCRdb reprocessed the 5' RACE reads with MiXCR, giving one entry per CDR3 protein. Here the sample spans fewer than 350,000 distinct CDR3 sequences, about a sixth being singletons. This receptor was taken from a man between 18 and 35 years old who had mild COVID-19 (a few samples of this study predate the infection). Cell type and time point are not known. The chain recombines TRBV4-1 with TRBJ2-3; possibly TRBD1 for D (6 bases). The specimen sequenced was PBMCs or a T cell subset sorted from them (not recorded which). Here the CDR3 reads CASSQGARDTDTQYF. The CDR3 DNA reads TGCGCCAGCAGCCAGGGGGCCAGGGATACAGATACGCAGTATTTT.